This T cell receptor (beta chain) was captured in a study of regulatory T cells in long-lasting Graves disease. The germline CDR1 and CDR2 sequences are MDHEN and SYDVKM. This CDR3 has 12 amino acids. V was cut by 6 bases and J by 6 bases, with 12 bases left in between. CDR3 regions were amplified by Arm-PCR using iRepertoire HTBI primers to build TCR beta libraries. One entry per CDR3 protein results from TCRdb running MiXCR on the multiplex PCR reads. The sample lists about 430,000 distinct CDR3 sequences, approximately 16% seen once, with over 7% in the top ten. Stated time point: newly diagnosed GD, antithyroid drugs for less than 3 months. RNA from PBMCs was the source of the TCR library. The same sample was also studied in work on T cells in Graves' hyperthyroidism and ophthalmopathy.

Here the sequenced sample was peripheral blood mononuclear cells (PBMCs), taken at new diagnosis, from a patient treated with antithyroid drugs. The chain is built from TRBV28 and TRBJ2-7; the D is unclear. The sequence was obtained from a woman between 35 and 50 years old with Graves disease. The CDR3 is CASSLPMTEQYF. The CDR3 nucleotides are TGTGCCAGCAGCCTCCCGATGACCGAGCAGTACTTC.